Reported below is one T cell receptor beta chain. Its specificity is not known. Trimming shortened V by 2 bases and J by 3 bases, and 14 bases separated the two germline ends. The CDR3 extends over 15 amino acids. Germline-derived CDR1 and CDR2 are SGHTA and FQGNSA. The data belong to a study of OX40 agonist ivuxolimab in advanced cancers. Whole-study context: Patients were treated with intravenous ivuxolimab, dosed at 0.01 to 10 mg/kg and infused every 2 weeks. Cancers in dose escalation were hepatocellular, melanoma, renal cell and head and neck. Study-wide findings and caveats: Both CD4+ and CD8+ T cell populations in blood had undergone clonal expansion by week 6 at 0.1 to 3.0 mg/kg.

The table came from immunoSEQ multiplex PCR; TCRdb's copy has only in-frame clones and leaves some out. The sample lists tens of thousands of clones, approximately 88% occurring once. This TCR came from an adult with an advanced solid tumor such as melanoma, head and neck, liver or kidney cancer. The chain is built from TRBV7-2 and TRBJ2-7; D unclear. Sequences were derived from CD4+ or CD8+ T cells sorted from blood, sampled in a trial of the OX40 agonist ivuxolimab. In DNA form, the CDR3 reads TGTGCCAGCAGCTTAAATGGAAATAACTACTACGAGCAGTACTTC. The encoded protein is CASSLNGNNYYEQYF.